The clone carrying this TCR beta chain appeared a few times. What it binds is unknown. CDR3 length equals 14 residues. The V end lost 8 bases, the J end lost 0 bases, and 13 bases lay between the germline ends. Per the germline V gene, CDR1 is MDHEN and CDR2 is SYDVKM. The sample originates from a study of cytomegalovirus exposure and HLA in healthy donors. Study-level findings and limits: Indistinguishable V segments, including TRBV6-2 and TRBV6-3, were excluded. Available immune exposure information was restricted to CMV serostatus only.

Primers for the PCR totalled 60 Vbeta and 13 Jbeta. The data were produced by immunoSEQ multiplex PCR, yet TCRdb's version contains in-frame clones alone and is incomplete. The sample includes nearly 110,000 clones, around 76% of them seen just once. The chain joins TRBV28 to TRBJ1-1; perhaps TRBD1 as D (5 bases). The receptor was isolated from a woman in her forties or fifties in good health and CMV-seropositive. The sample taken for sequencing was PBMCs. As DNA, the CDR3 is TGTGCCAGCGAGGACAAGAATTTGAACACTGAAGCTTTCTTT. This gives the protein CASEDKNLNTEAFF.